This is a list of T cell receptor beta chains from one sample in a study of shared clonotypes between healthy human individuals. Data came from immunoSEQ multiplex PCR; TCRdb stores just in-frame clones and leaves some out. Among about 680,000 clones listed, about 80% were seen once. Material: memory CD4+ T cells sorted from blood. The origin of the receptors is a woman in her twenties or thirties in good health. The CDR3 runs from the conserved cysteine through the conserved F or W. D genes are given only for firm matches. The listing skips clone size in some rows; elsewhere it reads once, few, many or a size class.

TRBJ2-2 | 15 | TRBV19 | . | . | CASRRITKAPGELFF | TGTGCCAGTAGGAGGATAACCAAGGCTCCCGGGGAGCTGTTTTTT
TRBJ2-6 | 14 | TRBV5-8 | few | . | CASTDTSGANVLTF | TGTGCCAGCACTGACACGTCAGGGGCCAACGTCCTGACTTTC
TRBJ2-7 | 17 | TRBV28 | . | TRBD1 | CASSPLWAGQGVYEQYF | TGTGCCAGCAGTCCGTTATGGGCGGGACAGGGTGTCTACGAGCAGTACTTC
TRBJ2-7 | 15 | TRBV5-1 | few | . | CASSLEARLPYEQYF | TGCGCCAGCAGCTTGGAGGCACGCCTCCCTTACGAGCAGTACTTC
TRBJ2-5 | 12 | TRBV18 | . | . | CASSPEEETQYF | TGTGCCAGCTCACCGGAGGAAGAGACCCAGTACTTC
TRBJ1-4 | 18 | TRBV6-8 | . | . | CASSSTDPNLIRNEKLFF | TGTGCCAGCAGTTCAACGGATCCAAACCTTATAAGGAATGAAAAACTGTTTTTT
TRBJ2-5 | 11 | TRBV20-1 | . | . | CSARLEETQYF | TGCAGTGCTAGACTAGAAGAGACCCAGTACTTC
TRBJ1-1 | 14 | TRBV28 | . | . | CASSLEREDAEAFF | .
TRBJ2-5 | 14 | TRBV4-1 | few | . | CASSQEAEVETQYF | TGCGCCAGCAGCCAAGAAGCGGAAGTGGAGACCCAGTACTTC
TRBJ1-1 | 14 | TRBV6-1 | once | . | CASSERRQNTEAFF | TGTGCCAGCAGTGAAAGGAGACAAAACACTGAAGCTTTCTTT
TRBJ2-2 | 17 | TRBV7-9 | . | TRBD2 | CASRPAGTSGPTGELFF | TGTGCCAGCAGACCTGCCGGGACTAGCGGGCCCACCGGGGAGCTGTTTTTT
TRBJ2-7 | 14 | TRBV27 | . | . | CASSLGGGRVLQYF | TGTGCCAGCAGTTTAGGGGGCGGCCGGGTCCTACAGTACTTC
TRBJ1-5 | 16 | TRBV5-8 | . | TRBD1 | CASSYGQGLGNQPQHF | TGTGCCAGCAGTTATGGACAGGGTTTGGGCAATCAGCCCCAGCATTTT
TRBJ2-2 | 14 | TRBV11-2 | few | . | CASSSQGPTGELFF | TGTGCCAGCAGCTCCCAGGGTCCGACCGGGGAGCTGTTTTTT
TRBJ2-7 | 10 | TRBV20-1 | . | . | CSARRNEQYF | TGCAGTGCCCGTCGGAACGAGCAGTACTTC
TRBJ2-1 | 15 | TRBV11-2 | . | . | CASKPSGLVYNEQFF | TGTGCCAGCAAACCGTCGGGCCTAGTTTACAATGAGCAGTTCTTC
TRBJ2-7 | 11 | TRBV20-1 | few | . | CSARFSYEQYF | TGCAGTGCTAGGTTCTCCTACGAGCAGTACTTC
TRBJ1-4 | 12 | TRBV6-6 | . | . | CASSGLYGKLFF | TGTGCCAGCAGTGGGCTTTATGGAAAACTGTTTTTT
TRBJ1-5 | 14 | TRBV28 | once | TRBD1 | CASSSGQAQRRQHF | TGTGCCAGCAGTTCAGGACAGGCACAAAGGCGCCAGCATTTT
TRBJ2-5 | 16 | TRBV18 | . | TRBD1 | CASSSIGTAIQETQYF | TGTGCCAGCTCAAGTATCGGGACAGCGATACAAGAGACCCAGTACTTC
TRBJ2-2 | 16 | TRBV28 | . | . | CASSFTGRVITGELFF | TGTGCCAGCAGTTTTACCGGGCGGGTAATCACCGGGGAGCTGTTTTTT
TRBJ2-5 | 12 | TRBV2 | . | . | CASVGRGETQYF | TGTGCCAGCGTCGGCAGGGGAGAGACCCAGTACTTC
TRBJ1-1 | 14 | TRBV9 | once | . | CASSAAPRDTEAFF | TGTGCCAGCAGCGCCGCCCCGAGGGACACTGAAGCTTTCTTT
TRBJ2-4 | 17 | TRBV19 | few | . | CASSIERTGGSKNIQYF | TGTGCCAGTAGTATAGAAAGGACTGGAGGCAGCAAAAACATTCAGTACTTC
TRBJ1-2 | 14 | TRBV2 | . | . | CASSEANGWDGYTF | TGTGCCAGCAGTGAAGCGAACGGGTGGGATGGCTACACCTTC
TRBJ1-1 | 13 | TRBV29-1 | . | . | CSVRESSITEAFF | TGCAGCGTGAGGGAGTCCTCGATCACTGAAGCTTTCTTT
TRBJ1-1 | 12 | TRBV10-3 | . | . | CASGREEAEAFF | TGTGCCAGCGGGAGGGAGGAGGCTGAAGCTTTCTTT
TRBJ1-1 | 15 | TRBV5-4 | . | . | CASSKQAQANTEAFF | TGTGCCAGCAGCAAACAAGCCCAAGCGAACACTGAAGCTTTCTTT
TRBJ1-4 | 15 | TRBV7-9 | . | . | CASSLTRGVVEKLFF | TGTGCCAGCAGCTTAACCAGGGGCGTGGTTGAAAAACTGTTTTTT
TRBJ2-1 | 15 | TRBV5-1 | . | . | CASSQDSSSYNEQFF | TGCGCCAGCAGCCAGGACAGTTCCTCCTACAATGAGCAGTTCTTC
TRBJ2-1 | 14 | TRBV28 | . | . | CASSFGGPFYEQFF | TGTGCCAGCAGTTTCGGAGGGCCTTTCTATGAGCAGTTCTTC
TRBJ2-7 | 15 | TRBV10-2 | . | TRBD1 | CASRETGTGHDEQYF | TGCGCCAGCAGAGAAACCGGGACAGGGCACGACGAGCAGTACTTC
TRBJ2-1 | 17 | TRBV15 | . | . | CATSRVRAGLGGGEQFF | TGTGCCACCAGCAGAGTTCGAGCGGGCCTCGGAGGGGGTGAGCAGTTCTTC
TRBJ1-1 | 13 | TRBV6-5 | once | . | CASFKIVQREAFF | TGTGCCAGCTTCAAGATTGTACAGAGAGAAGCTTTCTTT
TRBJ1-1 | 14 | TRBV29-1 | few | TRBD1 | CSAIRQGRDTEAFF | TGCAGCGCCATTCGACAGGGGAGAGACACTGAAGCTTTCTTT